Given below is one T cell receptor beta chain in context. V was trimmed by 10 bases and J by 0 bases, leaving 17 bases between them. There are 15 residues in the CDR3. Per germline, CDR1 SNHLY and CDR2 FYNNEI. Primers included in the PCR were 60 Vbeta and 13 Jbeta primers. Using immunoSEQ multiplex PCR, the repertoire was profiled, and TCRdb retains in-frame clones only, with some absent. The sample yields about 200,000 clones, around 86% seen once. The data were obtained in a study of cytomegalovirus exposure and HLA in healthy donors. The receptor was derived from a man aged 25 to 40 in good health and CMV-seronegative. The specimen sequenced was PBMCs. This sequence joins TRBV2 and TRBJ2-3; weak D call: TRBD2 (6 bases). CDR3 protein: CANSADYTSTDTQYF. The DNA of the CDR3 is TGTGCCAATTCGGCGGACTACACTAGCACAGATACGCAGTATTTT. The full variable domain, completed using reference TRBV2 and TRBJ2-3, is EPEVTQTPSHQVTQMGQEVILRCVPISNHLYFYWYRQILGQKVEFLVSFYNNEISEKSEIFDDQFSVERPDGSNFTLKIRSTKLEDSAMYFCANSADYTSTDTQYFGPGTRLTVL.